The 21 T cell receptor beta chains reported below all come from one sample, sequenced in a study of breast tumors, draining lymph nodes, adjacent tissues. TCRdb recomputed calls from the multiplex PCR reads with MiXCR, one row per CDR3 protein. This sample carries around 130,000 distinct CDR3 sequences, 21% of them seen once, and the ten largest clones take about 2.2%. The lymph nodes were axillary draining lymph nodes from breast cancer patients. Source material: axillary lymph node tissue. The receptors come from a female donor with breast cancer. Some clones in this sample may be carry-over from other donors' samples.

A note on this clonotype: Possible read error: a much larger clone is one base away. The rearrangement links TRBV5-1 to TRBJ2-3, with TRBD2 matching over 9 bases. V lost 5 bases, J lost 10 bases, and 11 bases stayed unmatched. Per germline, CDR1 SGHRS and CDR2 YFSETQ. This CDR3 comprises 14 residues. Here the CDR3 reads CASSESGRTNPQYF. As DNA, the CDR3 is TGCGCCAGCAGTGAGAGCGGGAGGACCAATCCGCAGTATTTT.

The chain has TRBV5-4 and TRBJ2-5; no clear D gene. V shed 5 bases and J shed 5 bases, with 13 bases lying between them. The CDR3 is 13 amino acids. Germline V gene data show CDR1 as SGHNT and CDR2 as YYREEE (reference sequence). CDR3 amino acids: CASRRDGWETQYF. The CDR3, as DNA: TGTGCCAGCAGACGTGACGGGTGGGAGACCCAGTACTTC. Complete variable domain (other parts from reference TRBV5-4 and TRBJ2-5): ETGVTQSPTHLIKTRGQQVTLRCSSQSGHNTVSWYQQALGQGPQFIFQYYREEENGRGNFPPRFSGLQFPNYSSELNVNALELDDSALYLCASRRDGWETQYFGPGTRLLVL.

This clonotype was seen at least ten times. The chain links TRBV5-4 to TRBJ1-4; 9 positions match TRBD1. The germline V gene encodes CDR1 SGHNT and CDR2 YYREEE (reference sequence). The CDR3 length is 15 residues. The junction had 8 bases not matched to a gene; V was cut back by 3 bases and J by 8 bases. Here the CDR3 reads CASSSPQGAKEKLFF. Here the CDR3 DNA reads TGTGCCAGCAGCTCGCCACAGGGGGCAAAAGAAAAACTGTTTTTT.

This clonotype was seen ten or more times. V and J are TRBV11-2 and TRBJ2-7, with D maybe TRBD2 (5 bases). Germline-derived CDR1 and CDR2 are SGHAT and FQNNGV. The CDR3 extends over 14 amino acids. V dropped 2 bases and J dropped 3 bases, with 11 bases sitting between them. CDR3 region: CASSLRWGDYEQYF. The CDR3 DNA reads TGTGCCAGCAGCTTACGGTGGGGAGACTACGAGCAGTACTTC.

This clonotype appeared many times. The rearrangement uses TRBV9 and TRBJ1-6; D unclear. This CDR3 region has 14 residues. V was clipped by 5 bases and J by 10 bases, with 16 bases between them. CDR1 and CDR2 from the germline V gene are SGDLS and YYNGEE. The CDR3 spells CASSSAVGNSPLHF. The DNA for the CDR3 is TGTGCCAGCAGTTCAGCGGTAGGGAACTCACCCCTCCACTTT.

This clonotype was detected ten times or more. The rearrangement joins TRBV10-3 to TRBJ2-3; 8 bases match TRBD2. The CDR3 contains 17 residues. The trim removed 4 bases at V and 3 bases at J, leaving 12 bases unmatched. Germline V gene sequence: CDR1 ENHRY, CDR2 SYGVKD. The CDR3 reads CAISGWGMGTRTDTQYF. The CDR3 nucleotides read TGTGCCATCAGTGGGTGGGGAATGGGGACTAGAACAGATACGCAGTATTTT.

This clonotype was counted at least ten times. This chain joins TRBV19 and TRBJ1-4, with TRBD1 matching 7 bases. This CDR3 has 15 amino acids. Germline CDR1 reads LNHDA; CDR2 reads SQIVND (reference sequence). V lost 7 bases and J lost 8; bases outside the gene matches: 13. The CDR3 DNA reads as TGTGCCAGTACCCAGGGGGGCAGGGAGGACGAAAAACTGTTTTTT. This encodes CASTQGGREDEKLFF.

This clonotype was observed many times. The gene calls are TRBV2 and TRBJ2-7, with TRBD2 matching 12 bases. This CDR3 is built from 16 residues. The V and J ends lost 3 bases and 4 bases, in that order; junction bases with no gene match: 7. In germline, CDR1 is SNHLY, CDR2 FYNNEI. Written as DNA, the CDR3 is TGTGCCAGCAGTGAGCTAGCGGGAGGGGTAAGGTACGAGCAGTACTTC. This sequence encodes CASSELAGGVRYEQYF.

This clonotype was seen just once. A much more abundant neighbour one base away suggests this may be a read error. The V and J genes are TRBV27 and TRBJ2-1; D possibly corresponds to TRBD1 (6 bases). The V and J ends lost 3 bases and 8 bases respectively, with 17 bases between them. The germline CDR1 and CDR2 sequences are MNHEY and SMNVEV (reference sequence). CDR3 length: 15 residues. The CDR3 DNA follows: TGTGCCAGCAGTTTTCAGGGGACACCATACGATGAGCAGTTCTTC. Protein sequence: CASSFQGTPYDEQFF.

J is TRBJ1-2 and V is TRBV6-1; D might be TRBD1 (6 bases). CDR3 length equals 17 residues. Germline V gene data show CDR1 as MNHNS and CDR2 as SASEGT. The V end was cut by 5 bases, the J end by 8 bases, with 27 bases between. CDR3 nucleotides: TGTGCCAGCAGTCCCCTTAAACCAGGGGCCAGGGAGTGGGGCTACACCTTC. It is translated as CASSPLKPGAREWGYTF.

In its sample, this clonotype was seen many times. The chain has TRBV2 and TRBJ2-7, with a tentative D call TRBD2 (5 bases). Trimming took 8 bases from V and 7 from J, leaving 15 bases between them. This CDR3 is 12 amino acids long. Germline CDR1 reads SNHLY; CDR2 reads FYNNEI. CDR3 amino acids: CASLGSSGEQYF. In nucleotides, the CDR3 is TGTGCCAGCCTCGGGTCCTCGGGGGAGCAGTACTTC.

Many counts were recorded for this clonotype. The chain employs TRBV27 and TRBJ2-2; 7 nucleotides match TRBD1. Germline values: CDR1 MNHEY, CDR2 SMNVEV (reference sequence). The CDR3 totals 16 residues. Germline trimming cut 4 bases from V and 0 bases from J; bases unmatched to any gene: 5. CDR3: CASSWRQGTNTGELFF. As DNA, the CDR3 is TGTGCCAGCAGTTGGAGACAGGGCACGAACACCGGGGAGCTGTTTTTT.

Comment on this clonotype: This could be a read error, since a much larger clone is one nucleotide away. The CDR3 DNA reads as TGTGCCGGCAGTACAGCGGGTACCTACGAGCAGTACTTC. Translation: CAGSTAGTYEQYF. The V and J genes are TRBV12-3 or TRBV12-4 and TRBJ2-7, with a weak D call TRBD2 (6 bases). The CDR3 totals 13 residues.

This clonotype was counted between two and nine times. It may be a read error: a sequence one base away is much more abundant. The CDR3 ends on some other residue instead of the conserved phenylalanine or tryptophan, so this is likely a read error. The chain links TRBV5-1 to TRBJ2-3, with TRBD1 matching over 9 bases. The CDR3 length is 15 residues. V dropped 4 bases and J dropped 0; count of bases not matched to a gene: 3. Germline lookup yields CDR1 SGHRS and CDR2 YFSETQ. CDR3 in amino acids: CASSGGQGSTDTQYL. DNA for the CDR3: TGCGCCAGCAGCGGAGGACAGGGGAGCACAGATACGCAGTATCTT.

This clonotype was counted at least ten times. V usage is TRBV7-9 and J usage is TRBJ2-7, with no clear D. Germline-derived CDR1 and CDR2 are SEHNR and FQNEAQ (reference sequence). The CDR3 totals 12 residues. Deletions cut 4 bases from V and 3 bases from J, with 7 bases between. CDR3 in DNA: TGTGCCAGCAGCTCGGACGGCTACGAGCAGTACTTC. It specifies CASSSDGYEQYF.

This clonotype occurred a few times. CDR3 bases: TGTGCCAGCAGCTTGAGTAACAGCAAAAACATTCAGTACTTC. It translates to CASSLSNSKNIQYF. The chain couples TRBV5-4 to TRBJ2-4; the D is unclear. The CDR3 is 14 amino acids. Germline CDR1 and CDR2: SGHNT and YYREEE (reference sequence). The ends were cut back, 1 base at V and 3 bases at J, with 8 bases in the middle.

This clonotype was counted only a few times. This chain's CDR3 is CASSPPSGGGYNEQFF. The CDR3 nucleotides read TGTGCCAGCTCACCCCCCTCCGGGGGGGGGTACAATGAGCAGTTCTTC. The chain employs TRBV18 and TRBJ2-1, with TRBD2 matching 8 bases. This CDR3 contains 16 residues. Germline V CDR1 and CDR2: KGHSH, LQKENI. Trimming removed 3 bases from V and 4 bases from J; junction bases left unmatched: 8.

This clonotype was detected many times. The chain carries TRBV7-9 and TRBJ2-3; 8 nucleotides align to TRBD2. V gave up 4 bases and J gave up 3 bases; unmatched junction bases: 6. In germline, CDR1 is SEHNR, CDR2 FQNEAQ (reference sequence). The CDR3 has 15 residues. As DNA, the CDR3 is TGTGCCAGCAGCTCCTCAGCGGGAGTGACAGATACGCAGTATTTT. It encodes CASSSSAGVTDTQYF. The whole variable domain, filled in from reference TRBV7-9 and TRBJ2-3, reads DTGVSQNPRHKITKRGQNVTFRCDPISEHNRLYWYRQTLGQGPEFLTYFQNEAQLEKSRLLSDRFSAERPKGSFSTLEIQRTEQGDSAMYLCASSSSAGVTDTQYFGPGTRLTVL.

This clonotype was detected many times. V usage is TRBV12-3 or TRBV12-4 and J usage is TRBJ2-7; D remains unclear. V gave up 0 bases and J gave up 3 bases, with 9 bases separating them. This CDR3 is 14 amino acids long. CDR3 in DNA: TGTGCCAGCAGTTTAGCGTTTGGGGTCTACGAGCAGTACTTC. Encoded protein: CASSLAFGVYEQYF.

This clonotype was counted at least ten times. The genes are TRBV19 and TRBJ2-1, with TRBD2 matching 10 bases. This CDR3 contains 14 residues. Germline CDR1 is LNHDA and CDR2 is SQIVND (reference sequence). Losses at the gene ends were 8 bases for V and 4 bases for J; bases not matched to a gene: 5. The CDR3 here is CASARTSGYNEQFF. The CDR3 region has the DNA TGTGCCAGTGCTAGGACTAGCGGTTACAATGAGCAGTTCTTC.

This sequence joins TRBV6-1 and TRBJ2-1, with D tentatively TRBD2 (6 bases). CDR3 size: 16 residues. Germline CDR1 reads MNHNS; CDR2 reads SASEGT. V was cut by 2 bases and J by 3 bases, with 14 bases left in between. CDR3 amino acids: CASSELEGGHYNEQFF. The CDR3 DNA is TGTGCCAGCAGTGAACTAGAGGGAGGCCACTACAATGAGCAGTTCTTC.